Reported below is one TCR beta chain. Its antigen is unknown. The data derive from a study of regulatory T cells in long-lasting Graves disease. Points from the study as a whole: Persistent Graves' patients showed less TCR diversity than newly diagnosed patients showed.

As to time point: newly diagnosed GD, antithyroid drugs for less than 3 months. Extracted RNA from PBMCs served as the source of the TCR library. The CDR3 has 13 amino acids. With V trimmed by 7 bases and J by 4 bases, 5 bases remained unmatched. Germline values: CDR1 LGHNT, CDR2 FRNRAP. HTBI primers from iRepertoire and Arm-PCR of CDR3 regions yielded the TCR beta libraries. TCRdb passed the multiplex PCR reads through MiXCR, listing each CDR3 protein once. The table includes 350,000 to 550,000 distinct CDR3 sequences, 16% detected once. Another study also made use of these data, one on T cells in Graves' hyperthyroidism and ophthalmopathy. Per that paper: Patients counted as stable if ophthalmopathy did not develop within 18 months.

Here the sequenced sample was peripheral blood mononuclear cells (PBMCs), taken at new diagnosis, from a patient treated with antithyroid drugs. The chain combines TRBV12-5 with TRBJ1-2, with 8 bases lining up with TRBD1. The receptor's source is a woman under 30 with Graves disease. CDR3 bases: TGTGCTAGTGCTGGGACAGGTGGCTATGGCTACACCTTC. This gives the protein CASAGTGGYGYTF.